This entry features one TCR beta chain sequence. The sample comes from a study of blood T cell repertoires in COVID-19. Method: immunoSEQ multiplex PCR; TCRdb's copy keeps in-frame clones and lacks some. The repertoire has some 250,000 clones, under 90% of them found once; the top ten carry roughly 2.9%. CDR1 MNHEY and CDR2 SVGAGI come from the germline V gene. Deletions cut 4 bases from V and 4 bases from J, with 5 bases between. This CDR3 has 12 residues. This chain uses TRBV6-5 with TRBJ1-5; D uncertain. The material sequenced was peripheral blood. The receptor was isolated from a woman aged 55-70 years with active or convalescent COVID-19. As DNA, the CDR3 is TGTGCCAGCAGTTCCCTGAATCAGCCCCAGCATTTT. Amino acid sequence: CASSSLNQPQHF.